This passage covers 3 T cell receptor beta chains from one sample sequenced in a study of cytomegalovirus exposure and HLA in healthy donors. PCR used 60 Vbeta primers and 13 Jbeta primers. Generated by immunoSEQ multiplex PCR, the TCRdb table keeps only in-frame clones and is missing some. Counted here are about 250,000 clones, under 90% occurring once; the ten biggest clones make up over 0.3%. Sequences were obtained from PBMCs. These receptors were collected from a girl aged 2 to 9 in good health and CMV-seronegative.

This clone was seen just once. The CDR3 nucleotides read TGTGCCAGCAGCTTAGGGGTCCCCAATGAGCAGTTCTTC. It is translated as CASSLGVPNEQFF. The V call is TRBV5-6, the J call TRBJ2-1; the D gene is possibly TRBD1 (5 bases). The CDR3 length is 13 residues. Germline V gene sequence: CDR1 SGHDT, CDR2 YYEEEE. Trimming shortened V by 2 bases and J by 6 bases, and 9 bases separated the two germline ends.

The V gene is TRBV30, the J gene TRBJ1-6; D remains unclear. CDR1 is GTSNPN and CDR2 is SVGIG in the germline V gene (reference sequence). The CDR3 has 15 amino acids. The germline V and J ends were trimmed by 1 base and 0 bases, with 7 bases remaining between them. CDR3 amino acids: CAWSAGSSYNSPLHF. The CDR3 DNA reads as TGTGCCTGGAGTGCGGGGAGCTCCTATAATTCACCCCTCCACTTT.

CDR3: CASSLGATSSYEQYF. DNA for the CDR3: TGTGCCAGCAGTTTGGGGGCCACGAGCTCCTACGAGCAGTACTTC. The chain recombines TRBV28 with TRBJ2-5; D is perhaps TRBD1 (6 bases). The J call may not be correct, given that the DNA end is closer to TRBJ2-7. This CDR3 region has 15 residues. The germline gives CDR1 MDHEN, CDR2 SYDVKM.